A single sample is the source of the 23 T cell receptor beta chains below, sequenced in a study of glioma-infiltrating T cells. Amplification of TCR alpha and beta CDR3 regions from RNA used iRepertoire nested multiplex PCR. One entry per CDR3 protein results from TCRdb running MiXCR on the multiplex PCR reads. The sample holds about 130,000 distinct CDR3 sequences, roughly 20% seen once. The source material was glioma tissue, nonneoplastic brain tissue, or PBMCs (not recorded which). The receptors were gathered from a human donor with low-grade glioma or glioblastoma, undergoing nonglioma brain surgery, or in good health (not recorded which).

This clonotype was seen only a few times. The chain employs TRBV29-1 and TRBJ2-4, with D perhaps being TRBD1 or TRBD2 (5 bases each). Trimming cost V 5 bases and J 6 bases, with 11 bases left between them. Per the germline V gene, CDR1 is SQVTM and CDR2 is ANQGSEA. The CDR3 loop spans 12 amino acids. Here the CDR3 DNA reads TGCAGCGTTAGCAGGGCGGGAAACATTCAGTACTTC. Amino acids: CSVSRAGNIQYF.

This clonotype has a handful of counts. This chain connects TRBV12-3 or TRBV12-4 to TRBJ1-3; no reliable D call. The V end was cut by 5 bases, the J end by 0 bases, with 8 bases between. The CDR3 consists of 14 residues. The CDR3 loop is CASSDDGSGNTIYF. CDR3 coding DNA: TGTGCCAGCAGTGATGACGGCTCTGGAAACACCATATATTTT.

Concerning this clonotype: Since a much larger clone is just one base distant, this may be a read error. The rearrangement joins TRBV28 to TRBJ2-4; weak D call: TRBD1 (6 bases). V was cut by 6 bases and J by 8 bases, with 17 bases left in between. The CDR3 is 14 amino acids. The V gene's germline CDR1 is MDHEN and CDR2 SYDVKM. In nucleotides, the CDR3 is TGTGCCAGCAGCCCGGTAGACAGGAAAGACATTCAGTACTTC. Its translation is CASSPVDRKDIQYF.

This clonotype was picked up many times. The chain has TRBV7-6 and TRBJ1-1, with no clear D. V was shortened by 1 base and J by 0 bases, with 9 bases between the two germline ends. The CDR3 runs 15 residues. Germline CDR1 SGHVS, CDR2 FNYEAQ. In DNA, the CDR3 is TGTGCCAGCAGCTTAGGGACTCAGATGAACACTGAAGCTTTCTTT. It specifies CASSLGTQMNTEAFF.

This clonotype was seen a handful of times. The genes are TRBV7-9 and TRBJ1-1; TRBD1 matches at 8 bases. V dropped 7 bases and J dropped 2; count of bases not matched to a gene: 6. The CDR3 is 14 residues long. Germline CDR1 reads SEHNR; CDR2 reads FQNEAQ (reference sequence). Here the CDR3 DNA reads TGTGCCAGCACCCCACAGGGGGTAAACACTGAAGCTTTCTTT. Translation gives CASTPQGVNTEAFF.

This clonotype was detected only a few times. This chain joins TRBV7-8 and TRBJ2-1; TRBD2 aligns across 9 bases. The CDR3 extends over 16 amino acids. Germline assignment: CDR1 SGHVS and CDR2 FQNEAQ. Unmatched junction bases numbered 8, after V lost 5 bases and J lost 3 bases. The DNA of the CDR3 is TGTGCCAGCAGCCCAGGCCCTAGCGGGAACTACAATGAGCAGTTCTTC. Translation: CASSPGPSGNYNEQFF.

The table lists this clonotype with many counts. The gene calls are TRBV20-1 and TRBJ2-7; TRBD1 agrees at 8 bases. The CDR3 has 14 amino acids. The junction had 9 bases not matched to a gene; V was cut back by 5 bases and J by 3 bases. CDR1 is DFQATT and CDR2 is SNEGSKA in the germline V gene (reference sequence). This chain's CDR3 is CSAVTPGGYYEQYF. DNA of the CDR3: TGCAGTGCTGTAACCCCAGGGGGCTACTACGAGCAGTACTTC.

This clonotype was seen at least ten times. Written as DNA, the CDR3 is TGTGCCAGCAGTGAATCCGGTGAGATATACGAGCAGTACTTC. This gives the protein CASSESGEIYEQYF. V gene TRBV6-1 combines with J gene TRBJ2-7; D is ambiguous. V dropped 2 bases and J dropped 4 bases, with 12 bases sitting between them. This CDR3 spans 14 amino acids. CDR1 and CDR2 (germline): MNHNS, SASEGT.

This clonotype was seen at least ten times. The V gene is TRBV6-1, the J gene TRBJ2-1, with a possible D match to TRBD1 (5 bases). The V gene's germline CDR1 is MNHNS and CDR2 SASEGT. Trimming removed 9 bases from V and 3 bases from J, with 12 bases in between. This CDR3 has 13 residues. The DNA for the CDR3 is TGTGCCAGTCACCTCGACAGCTACAATGAGCAGTTCTTC. Amino acid sequence: CASHLDSYNEQFF.

This clonotype was counted only a few times. A much larger clone sits a single nucleotide away, making a read error possible. The V call is TRBV7-6, the J call TRBJ2-7; 9 bases line up with TRBD1. This CDR3 is 12 amino acids long. The germline CDR1 and CDR2 sequences are SGHVS and FNYEAQ. DNA for the CDR3: TGTGCCAGCAGCCAGGACAGGGGCGAGAAGTACTTC. This gives the protein CASSQDRGEKYF.

This clonotype has ten or more counts. This chain uses TRBV18 with TRBJ1-1, with 7 bases that match TRBD1. The trim removed 2 bases at V and 6 bases at J, leaving 3 bases unmatched. The CDR3 extends over 13 amino acids. Germline values: CDR1 KGHSH, CDR2 LQKENI. The CDR3 sequence is CASSPGQGAEAFF. Written as DNA, the CDR3 is TGTGCCAGCTCACCAGGGCAGGGGGCTGAAGCTTTCTTT.

This clonotype was picked up many times. This sequence joins TRBV3-1 and TRBJ1-2; a weak D match, TRBD1 (6 bases). V gave up 3 bases and J gave up 4 bases, with 18 bases separating them. The CDR3 runs 16 residues. Germline V CDR1 and CDR2: LGHDT, YNNKEL (reference sequence). CDR3 bases: TGTGCCAGCAGCCAGGGACCGGGACACGACGGCTATGGCTACACCTTC. It yields the protein CASSQGPGHDGYGYTF.

V and J are TRBV4-1 and TRBJ1-4; a possible D gene is TRBD1 (6 bases). The V gene lost 4 bases and the J gene lost 8 bases, with 17 bases spanning the gap. This CDR3 has 15 amino acids. Germline V gene lookup returns CDR1 MGHRA and CDR2 YSYEKL. CDR3 in amino acids: CASSRQGGAGEKLFF. CDR3 DNA: TGCGCCAGCAGCCGACAAGGGGGGGCTGGGGAAAAACTGTTTTTT.

This clonotype has a count of ten or more. The chain has TRBV27 and TRBJ2-3, with D perhaps assigned TRBD1 or TRBD2 (5 bases each). This CDR3 comprises 12 residues. V lost 6 bases to trimming and J lost 8 bases, with 12 bases between them. Germline CDR1 is MNHEY and CDR2 is SMNVEV (reference sequence). The CDR3 DNA reads as TGTGCCAGCAGCCTCAACGGGGCTACGCAGTATTTT. As protein: CASSLNGATQYF.

This clonotype was seen more than once but under ten times. This chain connects TRBV6-1 to TRBJ1-3; D possibly corresponds to TRBD1 (5 bases). Germline CDR1 reads MNHNS; CDR2 reads SASEGT. The CDR3 contains 16 residues. Deletions cut 5 bases from V and 0 bases from J, with 14 bases between. CDR3 in DNA: TGTGCCAGCAGTCGCCGGGGCCCCTCCTCTGGAAACACCATATATTTT. Protein product: CASSRRGPSSGNTIYF.

The sample holds many counts of this clonotype. J is TRBJ1-2 and V is TRBV4-3, with D possibly being TRBD1 (6 bases). Per the germline V gene, CDR1 is LGHNA and CDR2 is YSLEER. The CDR3 sequence is 13 residues long. Trimming cost V 0 bases and J 6 bases, with 8 bases left between them. This CDR3 is CASSQESGDGYTF. As DNA, the CDR3 is TGCGCCAGCAGCCAAGAATCAGGGGATGGCTACACCTTC.

This clonotype was recorded many times. The rearrangement uses TRBV20-1 and TRBJ1-5; unclear D gene. The germline V gene encodes CDR1 DFQATT and CDR2 SNEGSKA (reference sequence). The CDR3 is 11 residues long. V gave up 7 bases and J gave up 2 bases, with 6 bases separating them. CDR3 nucleotides: TGCAGTGTTGGGCGCAATCAGCCCCAGCATTTT. This gives the protein CSVGRNQPQHF.

This clonotype was seen many times. This chain links TRBV6-1 with TRBJ2-7; tentatively, D is TRBD1 or TRBD2 (6 bases each). CDR1 and CDR2 from the germline V gene are MNHNS and SASEGT. Trimming left V 8 bases short and J 3 bases short, with 14 bases between. This CDR3 comprises 13 residues. For the CDR3, the DNA is TGTGCCAGCCTAAGGGGGGAAGGCTACGAGCAGTACTTC. Amino acid sequence: CASLRGEGYEQYF.

This clonotype was seen at least ten times. This chain joins TRBV20-1 and TRBJ2-1; TRBD2 agrees at 9 bases. V shed 1 base and J 0 bases; nucleotides not matched to a gene: 4. Germline V lookup: CDR1 DFQATT, CDR2 SNEGSKA (reference sequence). This CDR3 has 16 residues. CDR3 DNA sequence: TGCAGTGCTAGAGTGGCTAGCGGGGACTCCTACAATGAGCAGTTCTTC. This encodes CSARVASGDSYNEQFF.

This clonotype was observed at least ten times. V usage is TRBV29-1 and J usage is TRBJ1-1; TRBD1 aligns across 7 bases. From germline, CDR1 is SQVTM and CDR2 ANQGSEA. V gave up 2 bases and J gave up 11 bases; unmatched junction bases: 8. The CDR3 runs 12 residues. This CDR3 reads CSVETQGQLAFF. The CDR3 DNA reads TGCAGCGTTGAAACGCAGGGACAGTTGGCTTTCTTT. The full variable domain, its missing parts supplied by reference TRBV29-1 and TRBJ1-1, is SAVISQKPSRDICQRGTSLTIQCQVDSQVTMMFWYRQQPGQSLTLIATANQGSEATYESGFVIDKFPISRPNLTFSTLTVSNMSPEDSSIYLCSVETQGQLAFFGQGTRLTVV.

This clonotype was recorded many times. This chain uses TRBV7-2 with TRBJ2-3; D remains ambiguous. Germline V gives CDR1 SGHTA, CDR2 FQGNSA. The CDR3 consists of 13 residues. V was clipped by 5 bases and J by 6 bases, with 12 bases between them. The CDR3: CASSNRRMDTQYF. CDR3 DNA sequence: TGTGCCAGCAGCAACCGTAGGATGGATACGCAGTATTTT.

This clonotype was observed at least ten times. CDR3 sequence: CSASQGFYEQYF. CDR3 nucleotide sequence: TGCAGTGCATCACAGGGCTTCTACGAGCAGTACTTC. This chain uses TRBV20-1 with TRBJ2-7, with a possible D match to TRBD1 (6 bases). Trimming took off 6 bases at V and 3 bases at J, with 12 bases between the two ends. This CDR3 comprises 12 residues. Germline V lookup: CDR1 DFQATT, CDR2 SNEGSKA (reference sequence).

This clonotype occurred many times. The J gene is TRBJ2-2, the V gene TRBV12-3 or TRBV12-4; 7 bases fit TRBD2. V shed 4 bases and J 7 bases; nucleotides not matched to a gene: 9. The CDR3 runs 15 residues. CDR3 nucleotides: TGTGCCAGCAGTTCCCGGGGAGGGCGAGACGGGGAGCTGTTTTTT. As protein: CASSSRGGRDGELFF.